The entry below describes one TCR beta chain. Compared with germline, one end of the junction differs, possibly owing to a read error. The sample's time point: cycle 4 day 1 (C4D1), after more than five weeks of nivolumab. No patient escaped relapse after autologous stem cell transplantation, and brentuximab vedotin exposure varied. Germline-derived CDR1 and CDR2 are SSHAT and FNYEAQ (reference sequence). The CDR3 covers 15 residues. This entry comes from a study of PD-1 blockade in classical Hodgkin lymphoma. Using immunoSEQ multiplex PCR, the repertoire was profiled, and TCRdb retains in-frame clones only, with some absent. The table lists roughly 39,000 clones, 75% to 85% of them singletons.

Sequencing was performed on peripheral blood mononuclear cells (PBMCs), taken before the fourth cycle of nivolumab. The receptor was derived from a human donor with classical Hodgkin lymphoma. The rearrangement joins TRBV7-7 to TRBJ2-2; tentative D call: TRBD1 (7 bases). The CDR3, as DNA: TGTGCTAGCAGCTTAGGAGGGGGCAGCACCGGGGAGCTGTTTTTT. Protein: CASSLGGGSTGELFF.